This T cell receptor beta chain was recovered during a study of cytomegalovirus exposure and HLA in healthy donors. Germline loops: CDR1 MGHDK, CDR2 SYGVNS. V shed 6 bases, J shed 7 bases, and the junction held 10 bases outside the gene matches. The length of the CDR3 is 16 residues. The PCR made use of 60 Vbeta and 13 Jbeta primers. Generated by immunoSEQ multiplex PCR, the TCRdb table keeps only in-frame clones and is missing some. The sample yields more than 45,000 clones, 82% seen once. The sequencing input was PBMCs. The rearrangement uses TRBV25-1 and TRBJ1-6; TRBD1 matches at 9 bases. The clonotype was recovered from a man in his forties or fifties in good health and CMV-seronegative. The CDR3 protein is CASSTGSGTGNSPLHF. The CDR3 region has the DNA TGTGCCAGCAGCACGGGGTCCGGGACAGGGAATTCACCCCTCCACTTT. The full variable domain, its missing parts supplied by reference TRBV25-1 and TRBJ1-6, is EADIYQTPRYLVIGTGKKITLECSQTMGHDKMYWYQQDPGMELHLIHYSYGVNSTEKGDLSSESTVSRIRTEHFPLTLESARPSHTSQYLCASSTGSGTGNSPLHFGNGTRLTVT.